The T cell receptor (beta chain) described here comes from a study of blood T cell repertoires in COVID-19. About the research overall: In each case, the material was cDNA or gDNA derived from T cells, B-cell-depleted T cells, or PBMCs.

This CDR3 comprises 14 residues. Trimming cost V 3 bases and J 5 bases, with 13 bases left between them. Germline-derived CDR1 and CDR2 are MDHEN and SYDVKM. Authors' analysis steps: It was from reference gene primer amplification that nucleated cell counts were estimated. The table came from immunoSEQ multiplex PCR; TCRdb's copy has only in-frame clones and leaves some out. From that table come the V and J calls and clone size; the DNA was used to work out D and trimming. Seen here are approximately 230,000 clones, roughly 91% observed once, and the top ten hold under 5%. Cohorts were assigned according to the clinical history that participants reported. Before being deemed recovered, Cohort 3 donors had two negative PCRs, clearance, or symptom resolution.

Material for sequencing was PBMCs or T cells enriched from blood (not recorded which). This clonotype was obtained from a woman between 25 and 40 years old who had recovered from COVID-19. The gene calls are TRBV28 and TRBJ1-1, with TRBD1 as a possible D gene (6 bases). CDR3: CASSFLKQGTEAFF. CDR3 in DNA: TGTGCCAGCAGTTTTTTGAAACAGGGAACTGAAGCTTTCTTT.